A selection of T cell receptor beta chains follows, all from one sample in a study of blood T cell repertoires in COVID-19. TCRdb keeps only in-frame clones here, not all; method: immunoSEQ multiplex PCR. There are approximately 150,000 clones in the sample; about four fifths occur only once, and roughly 2% lies in the top ten. The sample comprised peripheral blood. The origin of the receptors is a woman of 80 years or more with acute or convalescent COVID-19. The CDR3 runs from the conserved cysteine through the conserved F or W. Each record gives: clone size, J gene, D gene, V gene, CDR3 protein, CDR3 DNA. D genes are given only for firm matches. Clone size is given for some rows only: seen once, a few or many times, or a class if the clone is expanded.

size: -; J: TRBJ2-7; D: -; V: TRBV21-1; CDR3: CASSKQRTDYEQYF; DNA: TGTGCCAGCAGCAAACAGCGTACGGACTACGAGCAGTACTTC
size: -; J: TRBJ1-5; D: TRBD1; V: TRBV28; CDR3: CASKGQGIQPQHF; DNA: TGTGCCAGCAAGGGACAGGGTATTCAGCCCCAGCATTTT
size: -; J: TRBJ1-2; D: TRBD1; V: TRBV6-2/TRBV6-3; CDR3: CASSQWDRGTYGYTF; DNA: TGTGCCAGCAGTCAATGGGACAGGGGAACCTATGGCTACACCTTC
size: -; J: TRBJ2-2; D: -; V: TRBV9; CDR3: CASSVGRLNTGELFF; DNA: TGTGCCAGCAGCGTAGGCAGGCTGAACACCGGGGAGCTGTTTTTT
size: -; J: TRBJ2-5; D: -; V: TRBV6-6; CDR3: CASSSPETQYF; DNA: TGTGCCAGCAGTTCTCCGGAGACCCAGTACTTC
size: few; J: TRBJ2-5; D: -; V: TRBV10-2; CDR3: CASSERGWQETQYF; DNA: TGCGCCAGCAGTGAGAGGGGATGGCAAGAGACCCAGTACTTC
size: -; J: TRBJ2-6; D: TRBD1; V: TRBV19; CDR3: CASSTTGAGANVLTF; DNA: TGTGCCAGTAGTACAACAGGGGCTGGGGCCAACGTCCTGACTTTC
size: -; J: TRBJ1-5; D: TRBD1; V: TRBV24-1; CDR3: CATSSTGVGNQPQHF; DNA: TGTGCCACCAGCTCTACAGGGGTGGGCAATCAGCCCCAGCATTTT
size: -; J: TRBJ2-1; D: TRBD2; V: TRBV7-8; CDR3: CASSLEAGSTYNEQFF; DNA: TGTGCCAGCAGCTTAGAAGCGGGAAGCACCTACAATGAGCAGTTCTTC
size: once; J: TRBJ2-3; D: -; V: TRBV4-1; CDR3: CASSQGFDRFTDTQYF; DNA: TGCGCCAGCAGCCAAGGGTTCGACAGGTTCACAGATACGCAGTATTTT
size: -; J: TRBJ1-6; D: -; V: TRBV5-4; CDR3: CASSLEGGVWSPLHF; DNA: TGTGCCAGCAGCTTGGAGGGGGGGGTATGGTCACCCCTCCACTTT